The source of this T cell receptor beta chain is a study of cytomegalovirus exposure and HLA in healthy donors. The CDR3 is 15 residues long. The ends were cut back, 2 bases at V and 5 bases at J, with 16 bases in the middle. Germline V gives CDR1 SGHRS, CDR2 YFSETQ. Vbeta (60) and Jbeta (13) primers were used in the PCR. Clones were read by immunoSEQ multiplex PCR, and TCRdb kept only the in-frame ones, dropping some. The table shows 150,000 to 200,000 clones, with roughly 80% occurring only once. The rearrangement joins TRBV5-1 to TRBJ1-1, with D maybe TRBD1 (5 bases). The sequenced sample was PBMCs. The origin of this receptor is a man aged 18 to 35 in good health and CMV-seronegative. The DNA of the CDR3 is TGCGCCAGCAGCTTTGTAACAGGCTATAATACTGAAGCTTTCTTT. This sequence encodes CASSFVTGYNTEAFF. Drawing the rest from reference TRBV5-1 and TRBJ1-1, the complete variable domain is KAGVTQTPRYLIKTRGQQVTLSCSPISGHRSVSWYQQTPGQGLQFLFEYFSETQRNKGNFPGRFSGRQFSNSRSEMNVSTLELGDSALYLCASSFVTGYNTEAFFGQGTRLTVV.